Listed here is a single T cell receptor (beta chain). This entry comes from a study of blood T cell repertoires in COVID-19. Study in general: The United States, Italy and Spain provided the acute and convalescent COVID-19 samples. T cells, B-cell-depleted T cells, or PBMCs supplied cDNA or gDNA.

Per the study methods: For nucleated cells, counts were estimated from reference gene primer amplification. TCRdb's table, derived via immunoSEQ multiplex PCR, lists solely in-frame clones and lacks some. The V and J calls and clone size were taken over from that table, and D and trimming were inferred from the DNA. The table has about 190,000 clones, around 83% seen once. Germline V lookup: CDR1 SGHDT, CDR2 YYEEEE. Trimming cost V 4 bases and J 2 bases; bases outside gene matches: 0. The CDR3 extends over 13 amino acids. The sample consisted of peripheral blood. This TCR was sampled from a woman aged 35 to 49 with acute or convalescent COVID-19. This sequence joins TRBV5-6 and TRBJ2-1; TRBD2 matches at 7 bases. The CDR3 here is CASSGRAYNEQFF. The DNA for the CDR3 is TGTGCCAGCAGCGGGAGGGCCTACAATGAGCAGTTCTTC. The variable domain in full, completed from reference TRBV5-6 and TRBJ2-1, reads DAGVTQSPTHLIKTRGQQVTLRCSPKSGHDTVSWYQQALGQGPQFIFQYYEEEERQRGNFPDRFSGHQFPNYSSELNVNALLLGDSALYLCASSGRAYNEQFFGPGTRLTVL.